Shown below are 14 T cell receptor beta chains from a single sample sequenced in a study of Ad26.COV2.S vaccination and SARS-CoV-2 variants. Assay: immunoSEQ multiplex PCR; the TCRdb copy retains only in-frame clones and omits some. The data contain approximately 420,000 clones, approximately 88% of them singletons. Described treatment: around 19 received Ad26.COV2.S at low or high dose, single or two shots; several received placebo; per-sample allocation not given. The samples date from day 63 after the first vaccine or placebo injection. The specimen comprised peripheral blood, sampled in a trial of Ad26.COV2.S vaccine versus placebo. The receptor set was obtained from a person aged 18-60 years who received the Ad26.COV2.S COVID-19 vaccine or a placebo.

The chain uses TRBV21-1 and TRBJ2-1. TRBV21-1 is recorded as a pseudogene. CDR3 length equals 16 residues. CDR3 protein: CASTPGAGRKGNEQFF. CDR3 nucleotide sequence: TGTGCCAGCACCCCGGGCGCAGGGAGAAAGGGCAATGAGCAGTTCTTC.

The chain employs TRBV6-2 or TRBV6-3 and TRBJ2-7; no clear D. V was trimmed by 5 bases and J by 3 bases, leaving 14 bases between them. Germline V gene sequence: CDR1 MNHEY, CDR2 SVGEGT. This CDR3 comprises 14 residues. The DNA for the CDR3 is TGTGCCAGCAGTCCCAGCACGGGTTTCTACGAGCAGTACTTC. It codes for CASSPSTGFYEQYF.

This CDR3 reads CASSPHSSYNEQFF. The CDR3 DNA reads as TGTGCCAGCAGCCCACATAGCTCCTACAATGAGCAGTTCTTC. The rearrangement joins TRBV9 to TRBJ2-1; D unresolved. Deletions cut 4 bases from V and 0 bases from J, with 8 bases between. Germline lookup yields CDR1 SGDLS and CDR2 YYNGEE. The length of the CDR3 is 14 residues.

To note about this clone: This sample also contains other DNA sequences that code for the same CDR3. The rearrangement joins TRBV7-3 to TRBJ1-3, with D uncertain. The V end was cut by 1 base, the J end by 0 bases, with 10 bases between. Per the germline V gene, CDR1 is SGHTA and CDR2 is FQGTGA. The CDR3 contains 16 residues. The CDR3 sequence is CASSLMGRSSGNTIYF. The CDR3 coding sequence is TGTGCCAGCAGCTTAATGGGCCGAAGCTCTGGAAACACCATATATTTT.

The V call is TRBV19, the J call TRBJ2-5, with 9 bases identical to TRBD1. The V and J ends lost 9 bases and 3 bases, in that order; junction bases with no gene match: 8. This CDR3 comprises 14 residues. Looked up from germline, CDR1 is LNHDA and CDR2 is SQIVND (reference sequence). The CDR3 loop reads CASLGTGNKETQYF. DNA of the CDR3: TGTGCCAGCCTGGGGACAGGGAATAAAGAGACCCAGTACTTC.

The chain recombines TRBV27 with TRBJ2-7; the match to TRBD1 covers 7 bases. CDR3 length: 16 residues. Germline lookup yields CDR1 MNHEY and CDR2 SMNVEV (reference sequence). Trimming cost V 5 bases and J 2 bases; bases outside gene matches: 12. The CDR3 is CASSGPGQLGPYEQYF. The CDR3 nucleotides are TGTGCCAGCAGTGGCCCGGGACAGTTGGGGCCCTACGAGCAGTACTTC.

The CDR3 DNA reads TGTGCCAGCAGTCCAAGGAGAAACATTCAGTACTTC. Translating it yields CASSPRRNIQYF. The gene calls are TRBV12-3 or TRBV12-4 and TRBJ2-4, with D hard to call. There are 12 residues in the CDR3. The ends were cut back, 5 bases at V and 6 bases at J, with 8 bases in the middle.

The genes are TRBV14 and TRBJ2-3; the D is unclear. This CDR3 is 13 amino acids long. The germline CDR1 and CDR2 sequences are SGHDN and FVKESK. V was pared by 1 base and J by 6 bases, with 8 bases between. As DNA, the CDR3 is TGTGCCAGCAGCCAAGGATCCGGTGATACGCAGTATTTT. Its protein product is CASSQGSGDTQYF.

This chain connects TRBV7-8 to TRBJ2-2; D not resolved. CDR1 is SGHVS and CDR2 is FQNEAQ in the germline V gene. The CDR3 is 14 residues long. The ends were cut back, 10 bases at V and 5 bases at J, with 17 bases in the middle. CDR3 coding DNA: TGTGCCACCAGACCAGACACACTAACCGGGGAGCTGTTTTTT. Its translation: CATRPDTLTGELFF. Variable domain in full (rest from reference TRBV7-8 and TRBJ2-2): GAGVSQSPRYKVAKRGQDVALRCDPISGHVSLFWYQQALGQGPEFLTYFQNEAQLDKSGLPSDRFFAERPEGSVSTLKIQRTQQEDSAVYLCATRPDTLTGELFFGEGSRLTVL.

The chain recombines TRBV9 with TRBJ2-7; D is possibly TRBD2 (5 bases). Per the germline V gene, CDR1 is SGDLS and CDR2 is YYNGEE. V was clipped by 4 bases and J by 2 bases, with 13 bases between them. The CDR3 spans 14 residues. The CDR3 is CASSIREKPYEQYF. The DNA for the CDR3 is TGTGCCAGCAGCATCCGGGAAAAGCCCTACGAGCAGTACTTC.

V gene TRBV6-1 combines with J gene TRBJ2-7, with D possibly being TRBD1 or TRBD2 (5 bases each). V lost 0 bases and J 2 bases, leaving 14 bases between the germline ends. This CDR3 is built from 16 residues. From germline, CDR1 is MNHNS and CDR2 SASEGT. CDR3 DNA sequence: TGTGCCAGCAGTGAAGCGCTTCTTGGGGACCCCTACGAGCAGTACTTC. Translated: CASSEALLGDPYEQYF.

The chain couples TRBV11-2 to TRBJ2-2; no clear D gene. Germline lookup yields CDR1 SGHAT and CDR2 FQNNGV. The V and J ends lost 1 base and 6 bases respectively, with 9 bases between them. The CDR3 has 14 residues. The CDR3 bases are TGTGCCAGCAGCTTAGTTACGGGCGCCGGGGAGCTGTTTTTT. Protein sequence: CASSLVTGAGELFF.

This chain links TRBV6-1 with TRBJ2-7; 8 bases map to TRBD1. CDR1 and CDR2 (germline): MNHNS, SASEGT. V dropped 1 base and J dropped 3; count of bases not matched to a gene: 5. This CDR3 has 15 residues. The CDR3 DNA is TGTGCCAGCAGTGAAGACTGGACAGGGATCTACGAGCAGTACTTC. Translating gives CASSEDWTGIYEQYF.

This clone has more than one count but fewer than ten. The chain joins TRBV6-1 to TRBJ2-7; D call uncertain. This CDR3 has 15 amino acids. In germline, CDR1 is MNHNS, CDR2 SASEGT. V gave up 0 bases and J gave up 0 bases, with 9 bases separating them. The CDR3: CASSEAQFSSYEQYF. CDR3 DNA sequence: TGTGCCAGCAGTGAAGCGCAGTTTAGCTCCTACGAGCAGTACTTC.